These 29 T cell receptor beta chains were all obtained from the same sample, sequenced in a study of blood T cells in healthy people across ages. With a J-beta primer mix and a sample-barcoded 5' primer, a second PCR ran roughly 6 to 11 cycles. TCRdb itself ran the 5' RACE reads through MiXCR, one entry per CDR3 protein. Of about 1.6 million distinct CDR3 sequences listed, about 31% were seen once; the top ten hold roughly 10%. The sequenced material came from blood. The receptor source for this set is a woman younger than 45 in good health.

The sample holds a few counts of this clonotype. V usage is TRBV11-2 and J usage is TRBJ2-7; D gene uncertain. The V end lost 3 bases, the J end lost 2 bases, and 17 bases lay between the germline ends. The CDR3 is 16 amino acids. Germline-derived CDR1 and CDR2 are SGHAT and FQNNGV. The CDR3 DNA sequence: TGTGCCAGCAGCTTCCCGGCACGGTCTCAAACCTACGAGCAGTACTTC. It codes for CASSFPARSQTYEQYF.

The CDR3 DNA is TGTGCCAGCAGCAAAGGCGGGGGCAATGAGCAGTTCTTC. Translated: CASSKGGGNEQFF. The rearrangement links TRBV21-1 to TRBJ2-1; the D call of TRBD1 is as the table states it, not checked on the DNA. TRBV21-1 is noted as a pseudogene. This CDR3 has 13 residues.

This clonotype was detected only a few times. The gene calls are TRBV7-9 and TRBJ2-7, with D unclear. Per the germline V gene, CDR1 is SEHNR and CDR2 is FQNEAQ (reference sequence). Trimming stripped 6 bases from V and 0 bases from J, with 9 bases between. The CDR3 totals 13 residues. The CDR3 DNA is TGTGCCAGCAGACCAGATACCTCCTACGAGCAGTACTTC. As protein: CASRPDTSYEQYF.

This clonotype was found a few times. V and J are TRBV7-9 and TRBJ1-2; perhaps TRBD1 as D (6 bases). Deletions cut 5 bases from V and 4 bases from J, with 23 bases between. The CDR3 covers 17 residues. The germline V gene encodes CDR1 SEHNR and CDR2 FQNEAQ (reference sequence). CDR3 sequence: CASSPELDRTYIYGYTF. As DNA, the CDR3 is TGTGCCAGCAGCCCCGAACTAGACAGGACGTATATCTATGGCTACACCTTC. The full variable domain, completed using reference TRBV7-9 and TRBJ1-2, is DTGVSQNPRHKITKRGQNVTFRCDPISEHNRLYWYRQTLGQGPEFLTYFQNEAQLEKSRLLSDRFSAERPKGSFSTLEIQRTEQGDSAMYLCASSPELDRTYIYGYTFGSGTRLTVV.

This clonotype was counted a few times. This chain joins TRBV20-1 and TRBJ2-3; D unclear. Trimming stripped 5 bases from V and 2 bases from J, with 8 bases between. The CDR3 covers 12 residues. Germline V gene data show CDR1 as DFQATT and CDR2 as SNEGSKA (reference sequence). The CDR3 region is CSAQRSTDTQYF. In DNA form, the CDR3 reads TGCAGTGCTCAGAGATCCACAGATACGCAGTATTTT.

The V gene is TRBV7-9, the J gene TRBJ2-1, with D perhaps given as TRBD1 or TRBD2 (6 bases each). The CDR3 runs to 14 residues. Germline CDR1 and CDR2: SEHNR and FQNEAQ (reference sequence). The V gene lost 7 bases and the J gene lost 7 bases, with 17 bases spanning the gap. The CDR3: CASTPGGPWNEQFF. The CDR3 DNA reads TGTGCCAGCACCCCTGGGGGGCCGTGGAATGAGCAGTTCTTC.

This clonotype occurred a few times. The DNA of the CDR3 is TGCAGTGCTAGAGATCCATCAGGGGGAGCGTCCTACGAGCAGTACTTC. Translated, it gives CSARDPSGGASYEQYF. This sequence joins TRBV20-1 and TRBJ2-7, with 7 bases fitting TRBD1. CDR1 and CDR2 (germline): DFQATT, SNEGSKA (reference sequence). V lost 0 bases to trimming and J lost 1 base; unmatched junction nucleotides: 9. This CDR3 has 16 residues.

Ten or more counts support this clonotype. The chain combines TRBV7-6 with TRBJ2-5; D ambiguous. The CDR3 has 13 residues. V was clipped by 11 bases and J by 2 bases, with 15 bases between them. Germline CDR1 and CDR2: SGHVS and FNYEAQ. This chain's CDR3 is CAPTGPPQETQYF. In DNA form, the CDR3 reads TGTGCCCCCACCGGACCACCACAAGAGACCCAGTACTTC.

The chain has TRBV7-2 and TRBJ2-4, with 8 positions matching TRBD2. The closer fit of TRBJ2-7 to the DNA end suggests the J call may be wrong. Germline lookup yields CDR1 SGHTA and CDR2 FQGNSA. This CDR3 is 15 amino acids long. CDR3 bases: TGTGCCAGCAGCCCGGGGGGGAGGGGTATCGACGAGCAGTACTTC. Protein: CASSPGGRGIDEQYF.

With respect to this clonotype: The junction shows a germline mismatch at one end, possibly a read error. V usage is TRBV28 and J usage is TRBJ2-6; 9 bases fit TRBD2. The length of the CDR3 is 18 residues. From germline, CDR1 is MDHEN and CDR2 SYDVKM. CDR3 region: CACREGLAGFSGANVLTF. CDR3 DNA sequence: TGTGCCTGCAGGGAGGGCCTAGCGGGGTTCTCTGGGGCCAACGTCCTGACTTTC.

This clonotype occurred once. This rearrangement joins TRBV12-3 or TRBV12-4 to TRBJ1-2, with D possibly matching TRBD1 (5 bases). This CDR3 is built from 13 residues. V lost 5 bases to trimming and J lost 8 bases, with 15 bases between them. The CDR3 DNA reads TGTGCCAGCAGTCTCCCCGTCAGGGAGGGCTACACCTTC. Translation gives CASSLPVREGYTF.

This clonotype was picked up many times. The CDR3 reads CASSLTPGLFTDTQYF. The CDR3 nucleotides are TGTGCCAGCAGCCTTACTCCGGGACTCTTCACAGATACGCAGTATTTT. The chain employs TRBV7-2 and TRBJ2-3; TRBD2 might be the D (6 bases). The V end was cut by 5 bases, the J end by 2 bases, with 17 bases between. The CDR3 is 16 amino acids. Per germline, CDR1 SGHTA and CDR2 FQGNSA. The complete variable domain, with remaining parts taken from reference TRBV7-2 and TRBJ2-3, reads GAGVSQSPSNKVTEKGKDVELRCDPISGHTALYWYRQSLGQGLEFLIYFQGNSAPDKSGLPSDRFSAERTGGSVSTLTIQRTQQEDSAVYLCASSLTPGLFTDTQYFGPGTRLTVL.

The J gene is TRBJ2-5, the V gene TRBV28; 10 bases fit TRBD2. This CDR3 is 14 amino acids long. Looked up from germline, CDR1 is MDHEN and CDR2 is SYDVKM. V lost 6 bases, J lost 0 bases, and 1 base stayed unmatched. The CDR3 nucleotides read TGTGCCAGCAGCACTAGCGGGGACCAAGAGACCCAGTACTTC. It specifies CASSTSGDQETQYF. The complete variable domain, with remaining parts taken from reference TRBV28 and TRBJ2-5, reads DVKVTQSSRYLVKRTGEKVFLECVQDMDHENMFWYRQDPGLGLRLIYFSYDVKMKEKGDIPEGYSVSREKKERFSLILESASTNQTSMYLCASSTSGDQETQYFGPGTRLLVL.

This sequence joins TRBV19 and TRBJ1-1; no reliable D call. The germline V and J ends were trimmed by 3 bases and 1 base, with 12 bases remaining between them. The CDR3 contains 15 residues. Germline values: CDR1 LNHDA, CDR2 SQIVND (reference sequence). CDR3 region: CASSIPTDGNTEAFF. As DNA, the CDR3 is TGTGCCAGTAGTATCCCAACCGACGGGAACACTGAAGCTTTCTTT.

Only a few counts were recorded for this clonotype. The chain joins TRBV7-3 to TRBJ2-1, with no clear D. There are 14 residues in the CDR3. V lost 5 bases and J 0 bases, leaving 8 bases between the germline ends. Per the germline V gene, CDR1 is SGHTA and CDR2 is FQGTGA. The CDR3 region has the DNA TGTGCCAGCAGCCCTGCGAGCTCCTACAATGAGCAGTTCTTC. It is translated as CASSPASSYNEQFF.

As regards this clonotype: A much larger clone sits a single nucleotide away, making a read error possible. The chain employs TRBV12-3 or TRBV12-4 and TRBJ1-1; D is perhaps TRBD1 (5 bases). CDR3 length: 13 amino acids. As DNA, the CDR3 is TGTGCCAGCAGTCAGGGTTTGAACACTGGAGCTTTCTTT. It is translated as CASSQGLNTGAFF.

This chain uses TRBV7-9 with TRBJ2-3, with 11 nucleotides matching TRBD2. The V gene's germline CDR1 is SEHNR and CDR2 FQNEAQ (reference sequence). After removal of 10 bases from V and 6 bases from J, the junction contained 6 bases not matched to a gene. The CDR3 contains 13 residues. CDR3 coding DNA: TGTGCCACCCTAGCGGGAGGCGGGGATACGCAGTATTTT. Translation gives CATLAGGGDTQYF.

The chain couples TRBV4-2 to TRBJ2-5, with 8 bases lining up with TRBD2. This CDR3 is 15 amino acids long. The germline V gene has CDR1 LGHNA and CDR2 YNFKEQ. With V trimmed by 8 bases and J by 4 bases, 12 bases remained unmatched. Here the CDR3 reads CASGPGTRGGETQYF. The CDR3 DNA reads TGTGCCAGCGGCCCGGGGACACGGGGGGGAGAGACCCAGTACTTC.

The sample holds a few counts of this clonotype. J is TRBJ2-3 and V is TRBV7-6; unclear D gene. Trimming shortened V by 1 base and J by 3 bases, and 14 bases separated the two germline ends. This CDR3 comprises 16 residues. Germline CDR1 is SGHVS and CDR2 is FNYEAQ. CDR3 loop: CASSLGLGGMTDTQYF. As DNA, the CDR3 is TGTGCCAGCAGCTTAGGGTTAGGCGGAATGACAGATACGCAGTATTTT.

This clonotype was detected ten times or more. V and J are TRBV2 and TRBJ2-3; possible D gene TRBD1, 6 bases. Germline loops: CDR1 SNHLY, CDR2 FYNNEI. There are 11 residues in the CDR3. V dropped 7 bases and J dropped 4 bases, with 6 bases sitting between them. The CDR3 DNA follows: TGTGCCAGCAACAGGGCAGATACGCAGTATTTT. This translates into CASNRADTQYF.

This clonotype showed up just once. The genes are TRBV7-3 and TRBJ1-2, with 7 nucleotides matching TRBD1. Per the germline V gene, CDR1 is SGHTA and CDR2 is FQGTGA. Trimming at V came to 5 bases and at J to 0 bases, leaving 6 bases not matched to a gene. The CDR3 runs 15 residues. Written as DNA, the CDR3 is TGTGCCAGCAGCCCCCACAGGGGATCTAACTATGGCTACACCTTC. This gives the protein CASSPHRGSNYGYTF.

This clonotype was detected ten times or more. The rearrangement links TRBV9 to TRBJ2-1, with D maybe TRBD2 (5 bases). The CDR3 is made up of 13 amino acids. V was pared by 4 bases and J by 7 bases, with 12 bases between. The germline V gene has CDR1 SGDLS and CDR2 YYNGEE. CDR3 coding DNA: TGTGCCAGCAGCCCCTCGAGCGGTAATGAGCAGTTCTTC. Residues: CASSPSSGNEQFF.

In this sample, this clonotype turned up a few times. V and J are TRBV6-5 and TRBJ1-2; D gene uncertain. Germline-derived CDR1 and CDR2 are MNHEY and SVGAGI. The CDR3 consists of 13 residues. The V end was cut by 0 bases, the J end by 4 bases, with 6 bases between. The CDR3 nucleotides are TGTGCCAGCAGTTACTCAGAGTCCTATGGCTACACCTTC. This encodes CASSYSESYGYTF.

The sample holds a few counts of this clonotype. This chain uses TRBV5-1 with TRBJ2-5, with 12 bases matching TRBD2. The V gene's germline CDR1 is SGHRS and CDR2 YFSETQ. The CDR3 loop spans 14 amino acids. J lost 5 bases, V lost 6 bases, and 5 bases had no gene match. CDR3 loop: CASKTSGSRETQYF. The CDR3 bases are TGCGCCAGCAAGACTAGCGGGAGTCGCGAGACCCAGTACTTC.

The table lists this clonotype with a few counts. This chain uses TRBV12-3 or TRBV12-4 with TRBJ1-1; D is possibly TRBD1 (6 bases). The germline V and J ends were trimmed by 2 bases and 2 bases, with 12 bases remaining between them. The CDR3 contains 15 residues. CDR3 DNA: TGTGCCAGCAGTTTAATCGGCAGGGGAAACACTGAAGCTTTCTTT. Its protein is CASSLIGRGNTEAFF.

This clonotype occurred a few times. The chain couples TRBV10-3 to TRBJ2-5; TRBD2 might be the D (5 bases). The germline CDR1 and CDR2 sequences are ENHRY and SYGVKD. The CDR3 covers 14 residues. V was clipped by 6 bases and J by 5 bases, with 16 bases between them. CDR3 sequence: CAIRDRDPRETQYF. The CDR3 coding sequence is TGTGCCATCAGGGACCGGGATCCCCGGGAGACCCAGTACTTC.

This clonotype has just a few counts. The J gene is TRBJ2-3, the V gene TRBV20-1; D tentatively reads TRBD1 or TRBD2 (5 bases each). V was clipped by 3 bases and J by 4 bases, with 14 bases between them. This CDR3 spans 14 amino acids. Germline V lookup: CDR1 DFQATT, CDR2 SNEGSKA (reference sequence). Written as DNA, the CDR3 is TGCAGTGCTAGCAGGGCGACTATAGCAGATACGCAGTATTTT. Translating it yields CSASRATIADTQYF.

Turning to this clonotype: A read error may account for a junction end that differs from germline. The chain combines TRBV12-3 or TRBV12-4 with TRBJ2-1; D possibly corresponds to TRBD2 (6 bases). The CDR3 runs to 15 residues. CDR3 in DNA: TGTGGCAGCAGTTTAGACGGGAGAAGTGAAGAGACCCAGTTCTTC. This translates into CGSSLDGRSEETQFF.

The chain links TRBV6-2 or TRBV6-3 to TRBJ1-2; D remains ambiguous. Per the germline V gene, CDR1 is MNHEY and CDR2 is SVGEGT. CDR3 size: 13 residues. The V gene lost 2 bases and the J gene lost 2 bases, with 6 bases spanning the gap. The DNA for the CDR3 is TGTGCCAGCAGTTACCGGCACAACTATGGCTACACCTTC. Amino acid sequence: CASSYRHNYGYTF.